The entry below gives a single T cell receptor beta chain sequence along with its context. Its antigen is undetermined. V shed 5 bases, J shed 1 base, and the junction held 13 bases outside the gene matches. This CDR3 spans 17 amino acids. The V gene's germline CDR1 is SGHNT and CDR2 YYREEE (reference sequence). These data originate in a study of cytomegalovirus exposure and HLA in healthy donors. Study-wide background: Previous work identified roughly 120 million unique TCR beta sequences from around 180 million T cells. Overall study findings and caveats: The majority of CMV-associated TCR beta chains were reported as apparently HLA-restricted in a later analysis. Reports credit the classifier with highly specific, highly sensitive diagnosis of cytomegalovirus status.

The PCR was carried out with 60 Vbeta primers and 13 Jbeta primers. TCRdb's copy holds only in-frame clones and misses some; the assay was immunoSEQ multiplex PCR. The sample yields 150,000 to 200,000 clones, roughly three quarters seen once. The sequence derives from a woman aged 45-60 years in good health and CMV-seronegative. The sample comprised PBMCs. V and J are TRBV5-4 and TRBJ2-3, with 7 bases aligning to TRBD2. This CDR3 reads CASSGWSGSGRTDTQYF. Here the CDR3 DNA reads TGTGCCAGCAGTGGGTGGAGCGGTAGCGGGCGCACAGATACGCAGTATTTT. The variable domain in full, with the rest retrieved from reference TRBV5-4 and TRBJ2-3, is ETGVTQSPTHLIKTRGQQVTLRCSSQSGHNTVSWYQQALGQGPQFIFQYYREEENGRGNFPPRFSGLQFPNYSSELNVNALELDDSALYLCASSGWSGSGRTDTQYFGPGTRLTVL.